Listed below are T cell receptor beta chains from one sample, sequenced in a study of shared clonotypes between healthy human individuals. This table comes from immunoSEQ multiplex PCR, and its TCRdb copy is limited to in-frame clones, with some not included. The sample includes around 1.9 million clones, about 92% of them seen just once. The specimen was naive CD8+ T cells from PBMCs. These receptors were taken from a man aged 18 to 29 in good health. Some clones in this sample may be carry-over from other donors' samples. Each CDR3 is given with its conserved first and last residue. A D gene is named only where the DNA matches it firmly. Size is omitted from some rows. Given values are once, few, many or a class for expanded clones.

TRBV7-9	TRBJ2-5	.	.	TGTGCCAGCACCAACCCGGCGGGACAAGAGACCCAGTACTTC	CASTNPAGQETQYF
TRBV28	TRBJ1-1	.	.	TGTGCCAGCAGTCCTCAGGGAGGCACTGAAGCTTTCTTT	CASSPQGGTEAFF
TRBV7-2	TRBJ1-1	.	once	TGTGCCAGCAGCTACCTCGGGGGAGGGACTGAAGCTTTCTTT	CASSYLGGGTEAFF
TRBV16	TRBJ2-7	TRBD1	.	TGTGCCAGCAGCCGAGGGGACAGTACCTACGAGCAGTACTTC	CASSRGDSTYEQYF
TRBV18	TRBJ2-7	TRBD1	.	TGTGCCAGCTCAAGCACCGGGACAGGGGTATACGAGCAGTACTTC	CASSSTGTGVYEQYF
TRBV11-2	TRBJ2-1	.	.	TGTGCCAGCAGCTCACAAGGCGGGGGACACGGCCGGAACGATGAGCAGTTCTTC	CASSSQGGGHGRNDEQFF
TRBV2	TRBJ1-2	TRBD1	.	TGTGCCAGCAGTACCGGGACAGGGGGCTATGGCTACACCTTC	CASSTGTGGYGYTF
TRBV29-1	TRBJ2-3	TRBD1	.	TGCAGCGCCGACCCTGACAGGGGGGGTAGCACAGATACGCAGTATTTT	CSADPDRGGSTDTQYF
TRBV12-2	TRBJ2-1	.	.	TGTGCAAGTCGCGCTATCCTTAGACTAGCGTGCTCCTACAATGAGCAGTTCTTC	CASRAILRLACSYNEQFF
TRBV13	TRBJ2-7	.	.	TGTGCCAGCAGCTTCTCAGGGATCTCCTACGAGCAGTACTTC	CASSFSGISYEQYF
TRBV5-8	TRBJ1-3	.	.	TGTGCCAGCAGCCCCTCGCTAGGGGCGGGAAACACCATATATTTT	CASSPSLGAGNTIYF
TRBV10-3	TRBJ2-5	TRBD2	.	TGTGCCGCGAAGGGACTAGAAGAGACCCAGTACTTC	CAAKGLEETQYF
TRBV11-1	TRBJ2-1	.	once	TGTGCCAGCAGCTTAGCTACAAGAGCGCTCTACAATGAGCAGTTCTTC	CASSLATRALYNEQFF
TRBV11-2	TRBJ1-2	TRBD1	.	TGTGCCAGCAACCCACAGGGGACCAACTATGGCTACACCTTC	CASNPQGTNYGYTF
TRBV10-3	TRBJ2-7	TRBD1	.	TGTGCCATCGAGAAGACAGGGTCCTACGAGCAGTACTTC	CAIEKTGSYEQYF
TRBV6-5	TRBJ2-1	.	.	TGTGCCAGCAGTCCCAACCGGGACAATGAGCAGTTCTTC	CASSPNRDNEQFF
TRBV6-1	TRBJ2-1	.	once	TGTGCCAGCAGGAGGAGGGGAAATGAGCAGTTCTTC	CASRRRGNEQFF
TRBV5-1	TRBJ2-7	TRBD2	.	TGCGCCAGCAGAGGAACGGAAAAAGGACTAGCGGGAGGGAAGGCCCACGAGCAGTACTTC	CASRGTEKGLAGGKAHEQYF
TRBV27	TRBJ1-1	.	.	TGTGCCAGCACCCCAAGGGTGAACACTGAAGCTTTCTTT	CASTPRVNTEAFF
TRBV7-6	TRBJ2-1	.	.	TGTGCCAGCAGCTTAGCGGCGGGGGCAGGGGTCTACAATGAGCAGTTCTTC	CASSLAAGAGVYNEQFF
TRBV20-1	TRBJ1-1	.	.	TGCAGTGCTATGTCAGAAACTGAAGCTTTCTTT	CSAMSETEAFF
TRBV14	TRBJ2-1	.	.	TGTGCCAGCAGCCCGGAGAGAAGGACAGTCTACAATGAGCAGTTCTTC	CASSPERRTVYNEQFF
TRBV11-2	TRBJ2-7	.	.	TGTGCCAGCAGCTTAGACGGCAGCCCCTACGAGCAGTACTTC	CASSLDGSPYEQYF
TRBV28	TRBJ1-5	TRBD1	.	TGTGCAGCAGCCCCACAGTTTTTTAGCCGGGACAGGAATCAGCCCCAGCATTTT	CAAAPQFFSRDRNQPQHF
TRBV5-6	TRBJ2-7	TRBD1	.	TGTGCCAGCAGCTTGGAGAGGACAGGGCTTTTCGAGCAGTACTTC	CASSLERTGLFEQYF
TRBV13	TRBJ2-7	.	.	TGTGCCAGCAGCTTGGACAATATCGAGCAGTACTTC	CASSLDNIEQYF
TRBV7-8	TRBJ1-2	.	.	TGTGCCAGCAGCTTAGTGGCTAACTATGGCTACACCTTC	CASSLVANYGYTF
TRBV10-3	TRBJ1-4	TRBD1	.	TGTGCCATCGGGGACAGGGGGCTTGCCAATGAAAAACTGTTTTTT	CAIGDRGLANEKLFF